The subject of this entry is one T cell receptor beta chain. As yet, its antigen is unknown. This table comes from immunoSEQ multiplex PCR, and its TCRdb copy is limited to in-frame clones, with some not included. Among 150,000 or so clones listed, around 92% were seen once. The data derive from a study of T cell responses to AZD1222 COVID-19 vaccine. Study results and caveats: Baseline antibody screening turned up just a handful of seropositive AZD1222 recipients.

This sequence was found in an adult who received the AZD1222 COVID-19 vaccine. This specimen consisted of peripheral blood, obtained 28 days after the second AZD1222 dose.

CDR3 protein: CASSQMTGGITGELFF. CDR3 DNA sequence: TGCGCCAGCAGCCAGATGACAGGGGGAATCACCGGGGAGCTGTTTTTT. V is TRBV4-3 and J is TRBJ2-2, with 9 positions matching TRBD1. This CDR3 has 16 residues. V was pared by 3 bases and J by 4 bases, with 6 bases of the junction left unmatched. CDR1 LGHNA and CDR2 YSLEER come from the germline V gene.